The rows below give T cell receptor beta chains drawn from one sample of a study of CD8 T cells in Susac syndrome. MiXCR, run by TCRdb on the immunoSEQ multiplex PCR reads, gives a single entry per CDR3 protein. This table holds more than 120,000 distinct CDR3 sequences, approximately 94% found once. Sequencing was carried out using CD4+ T cells from PBMCs. The receptors were sampled from a human donor in good health. Each CDR3 is given with its conserved first and last residue. D genes are given only for firm matches.

D gene: TRBD1; CDR3 length: 18; J gene: TRBJ2-7; V gene: TRBV4-1; CDR3 DNA: TGCGCCAGCAGTTCGATGGGACAGGGAAACAAGCGGCTCTACGAGCAGTACTTC; CDR3 protein: CASSSMGQGNKRLYEQYF
D gene: TRBD2; CDR3 length: 18; J gene: TRBJ2-5; V gene: TRBV10-3; CDR3 DNA: TGTGCCATCAGTGCCAGACTAGCGGGAGAGCAAGCGGAAGAGACCCAGTACTTC; CDR3 protein: CAISARLAGEQAEETQYF
D gene: TRBD2; CDR3 length: 14; J gene: TRBJ2-7; V gene: TRBV20-1; CDR3 DNA: TGCAGTGCCCAAACTAGCGGGACTTCCTACGAGCAGTACTTC; CDR3 protein: CSAQTSGTSYEQYF
D gene: -; CDR3 length: 16; J gene: TRBJ2-2; V gene: TRBV20-1; CDR3 DNA: TGCAGTGCACCGGACCCGAGCCAATCGAACACCGGGGAGCTGTTTTTT; CDR3 protein: CSAPDPSQSNTGELFF
D gene: TRBD2; CDR3 length: 14; J gene: TRBJ2-3; V gene: TRBV3-1; CDR3 DNA: TGTGCCAGCAGCCCGACTAGCGGGAAAGTTACGCAGTATTTT; CDR3 protein: CASSPTSGKVTQYF
D gene: -; CDR3 length: 13; J gene: TRBJ1-1; V gene: TRBV19; CDR3 DNA: TGTGCCAGTAGCTCAAGGGCGAACACTGAAGCTTTCTTT; CDR3 protein: CASSSRANTEAFF
D gene: -; CDR3 length: 17; J gene: TRBJ2-2; V gene: TRBV9; CDR3 DNA: TGTGCCAGCAGCGTAGCAGGCAGACACGCGAACACCGGGGAGCTGTTTTTT; CDR3 protein: CASSVAGRHANTGELFF
D gene: -; CDR3 length: 17; J gene: TRBJ1-2; V gene: TRBV27; CDR3 DNA: TGTGCCAGCAGTCCCACCGGGGGGGGTTGGGCTAACTATGGCTACACCTTC; CDR3 protein: CASSPTGGGWANYGYTF
D gene: TRBD1; CDR3 length: 14; J gene: TRBJ1-2; V gene: TRBV28; CDR3 DNA: TGTGCCAGCAGACCCGGCGACAGGGGAGGGGGCTACACCTTC; CDR3 protein: CASRPGDRGGGYTF
D gene: -; CDR3 length: 13; J gene: TRBJ2-2; V gene: TRBV25-1; CDR3 DNA: TGTGCCAGCAGCAGGCCCTCCAACGGGGAGCTGTTTTTT; CDR3 protein: CASSRPSNGELFF
D gene: TRBD1; CDR3 length: 18; J gene: TRBJ1-5; V gene: TRBV19; CDR3 DNA: TGTGCCAGTACCGTCATTCTCAGGACAGGGCGACTCAATCAGCCCCAGCATTTT; CDR3 protein: CASTVILRTGRLNQPQHF
D gene: -; CDR3 length: 15; J gene: TRBJ2-5; V gene: TRBV5-1; CDR3 DNA: TGCGCCAGCAGCTTGGTATCTGCACCCCAAGAGACCCAGTACTTC; CDR3 protein: CASSLVSAPQETQYF
D gene: -; CDR3 length: 15; J gene: TRBJ2-1; V gene: TRBV20-1; CDR3 DNA: TGCAGTGCTAGAGGGCCGGGAGCGGCGGGCAATGAGCAGTTCTTC; CDR3 protein: CSARGPGAAGNEQFF
D gene: -; CDR3 length: 12; J gene: TRBJ1-1; V gene: TRBV5-1; CDR3 DNA: TGCGCCAGCAGCTTGACCCTAGGTGAAGCTTTCTTT; CDR3 protein: CASSLTLGEAFF
D gene: -; CDR3 length: 17; J gene: TRBJ1-1; V gene: TRBV9; CDR3 DNA: TGTGCCAGCAGCGTAGACCCCCCGGGAGGCGTAAACACTGAAGCTTTCTTT; CDR3 protein: CASSVDPPGGVNTEAFF
D gene: TRBD1; CDR3 length: 12; J gene: TRBJ2-5; V gene: TRBV6-1; CDR3 DNA: TGTGCCAGCAGCCAGGGGGTGGAGACCCAGTACTTC; CDR3 protein: CASSQGVETQYF